This paragraph covers one TCR beta chain sequence. This clone was seen just once. Its antigen target is currently unknown. Per-base quality was not reported, and no clone a single base away is much larger than it. The data belong to a study of blood T cell repertoires in COVID-19 (dated by TCRdb to the early 2020s). A note on the overall study: Samples covering the acute and convalescent phases of COVID-19 were provided by collaborators in the United States, Italy and Spain. The prospective study material was composed of cDNA or gDNA derived from T cells, B-cell-depleted T cells, or PBMCs. Subjects who had been exposed to COVID-19, were actively infected with it, or had recovered from it provided the deeply sampled blood TCRbeta repertoires that made up the dataset. The repertoires were made available in a free public database intended to serve as a resource for research on the immune response to SARS-CoV-2. The samples were drawn from the first 160 participants of the ongoing ImmuneRACE study and from 950 to 1,500 subjects provided by 6 global collaborators. Nearly every sample came with metadata listing a de-identified subject ID, COVID-19 status, age in years and sex. Where available, HLA class I and class II types were taken from metadata supplied by the sample provider and were not determined by assay-based typing.

Study-wide conclusions, independent of this receptor: The amount of clinical and demographic metadata varied by source and participant and was provided uncurated.

TCRbeta CDR3 regions were amplified from genomic DNA using the immunoSEQ Assay, a bias-controlled multiplex PCR. From the authors' description of their analysis: The number of nucleated cells in each sample was estimated from the amplification of reference gene primers within the assay. Sequence reads were collapsed and filtered to measure the absolute abundance of every unique TCRbeta CDR3 rearrangement. For each sample, productive Simpson clonality was calculated as the square root of Simpson's diversity index across productive rearrangements. TCRdb re-hosts the immuneACCESS table, in-frame sequences only. Its copies lack some clones; in the studies checked, an unresolved V gene accounts for under half of them, and the cause for the rest is not known. V and J calls and clone size follow that table, whereas D and trimming were derived from the DNA. The sample yields roughly 240,000 clones; almost 85% were counted once. The ten largest clones capture about 2% of the sample.

The CDR3 has 13 amino acids, counting the end cysteine and phenylalanine. The kept DNA is CDR3 alone, 39 bases in frame from the first base. According to the germline V gene, CDR1 reads WSHSY and CDR2 reads SAAADI. The V and J ends are trimmed by 4 bases and 5 bases, leaving 9 bases between them. Collaborating institutions collected whole blood in K2EDTA tubes following their own protocols. For TCRbeta analysis, collaborator samples were shipped as frozen whole blood, as isolated PBMCs, or as DNA extracted from either sample type. This chain is built from TRBV10-2 and TRBJ2-1; the D region possibly corresponds to TRBD2 (6 bases align). The receptor comes from a woman of 80 years or more with acute or convalescent COVID-19. The sequenced sample was peripheral blood. Here is the DNA: TGCGCCAGCAGTGTAGGAGGGAACAATGAGCAGTTCTTC. This gives the protein CASSVGGNNEQFF.